The 28 T cell receptor beta chains given below trace back to one sample, sequenced in a study of T cell responses to AZD1222 COVID-19 vaccine. Assay: immunoSEQ multiplex PCR; the TCRdb copy retains only in-frame clones and omits some. This table holds approximately 100,000 clones, around 90% found once. The starting material was peripheral blood, obtained on day 0 of AZD1222 vaccination. The origin of the receptors is an adult in good health.

The chain links TRBV25-1 to TRBJ1-3; possibly TRBD1 for D (6 bases). This CDR3 contains 14 residues. Germline V CDR1 and CDR2: MGHDK, SYGVNS. Trimming stripped 3 bases from V and 4 bases from J, with 10 bases between. CDR3: CASSDNRAGNTIYF. DNA for the CDR3: TGTGCCAGCAGTGATAACAGGGCCGGAAACACCATATATTTT.

The chain carries TRBV27 and TRBJ1-4; TRBD1 might be the D (5 bases). The V end was cut by 9 bases, the J end by 5 bases, with 19 bases between. CDR1 MNHEY and CDR2 SMNVEV come from the germline V gene (reference sequence). The CDR3 contains 15 residues. The CDR3 loop is CASRKPGRDNEKLFF. In nucleotides, the CDR3 is TGTGCCAGTAGAAAACCGGGGCGGGACAATGAAAAACTGTTTTTT.

The rearrangement joins TRBV19 to TRBJ2-1; 7 nucleotides align to TRBD2. CDR1 is LNHDA and CDR2 is SQIVND in the germline V gene (reference sequence). The trim removed 3 bases at V and 6 bases at J, leaving 5 bases unmatched. CDR3 length: 14 amino acids. For the CDR3, the DNA is TGTGCCAGTAGTATCAGCGGGGCGATCAATGAGCAGTTCTTC. It is translated as CASSISGAINEQFF.

The CDR3 region is CASSPSWGAVTF. In DNA form, the CDR3 reads TGTGCCAGCAGCCCCTCCTGGGGGGCGGTCACCTTC. The chain joins TRBV9 to TRBJ1-2, with D possibly TRBD1 on 6 matching bases. This CDR3 comprises 12 residues. CDR1 and CDR2 from the germline V gene are SGDLS and YYNGEE. V lost 4 bases, J lost 13 bases, and 17 bases lay in between. Combining the CDR3 with reference TRBV9 and TRBJ1-2 gives the whole variable domain DSGVTQTPKHLITATGQRVTLRCSPRSGDLSVYWYQQSLDQGLQFLIQYYNGEERAKGNILERFSAQQFPDLHSELNLSSLELGDSALYFCASSPSWGAVTFGSGTRLTVV.

Here the CDR3 reads CASSGHWGDSNQPQHF. The DNA of the CDR3 is TGTGCCAGCAGCGGACATTGGGGGGATAGCAATCAGCCCCAGCATTTT. This chain connects TRBV2 to TRBJ1-5; TRBD1 is a possible D gene (5 bases). V shed 6 bases and J shed 0 bases, with 15 bases lying between them. Germline CDR1 SNHLY, CDR2 FYNNEI. This CDR3 comprises 16 residues.

The J gene is TRBJ2-7, the V gene TRBV28; the D gene is possibly TRBD2 (6 bases). CDR1 is MDHEN, CDR2 SYDVKM, per germline. The CDR3 runs 13 residues. V dropped 6 bases and J dropped 2 bases, with 11 bases sitting between them. The CDR3 is CASRAGPTYEQYF. Here the CDR3 DNA reads TGTGCCAGCAGGGCGGGGCCCACCTACGAGCAGTACTTC.

The chain carries TRBV7-9 and TRBJ2-7, with TRBD1 identical over 9 bases. The CDR3 is 18 amino acids. The V and J ends lost 3 bases and 2 bases, in that order; junction bases with no gene match: 14. Looked up from germline, CDR1 is SEHNR and CDR2 is FQNEAQ (reference sequence). This chain's CDR3 is CASSFRYPGQGKAYEQYF. Here the CDR3 DNA reads TGTGCCAGCAGCTTTCGCTACCCGGGACAGGGTAAGGCCTACGAGCAGTACTTC.

The chain recombines TRBV7-3 with TRBJ2-1; D gene uncertain. The ends were cut back, 0 bases at V and 5 bases at J, with 11 bases in the middle. This CDR3 spans 15 amino acids. Germline lookup yields CDR1 SGHTA and CDR2 FQGTGA. CDR3 nucleotide sequence: TGTGCCAGCAGCTTAACTAGGGTAGGGAACAATGAGCAGTTCTTC. Protein product: CASSLTRVGNNEQFF.

This sequence joins TRBV4-1 and TRBJ2-7; D might be TRBD2 (6 bases). This CDR3 spans 16 amino acids. Looked up from germline, CDR1 is MGHRA and CDR2 is YSYEKL. With 1 base removed from V and 2 bases from J, the gap between germline ends came to 15 bases. The CDR3 nucleotides read TGCGCCAGCAGCCAAGGGCCGGGACTCCCGACCTACGAGCAGTACTTC. Encoded protein: CASSQGPGLPTYEQYF.

The rearrangement joins TRBV11-2 to TRBJ2-3; 10 nucleotides match TRBD2. The CDR3 extends over 16 amino acids. The J segment lost 3 bases and the V segment lost 4 bases, leaving 7 bases of the junction unmatched. Germline CDR1 and CDR2: SGHAT and FQNNGV. The CDR3, as DNA: TGTGCCAGCAGCTCTCCCCCGGGACTAGCGACAGATACGCAGTATTTT. The encoded protein is CASSSPPGLATDTQYF.

As to this clone: At one boundary the junction diverges from the germline segment, which might be a read error. CDR3 sequence: CASSLSPGDTQYF. The CDR3 region has the DNA TGTGCTAGCAGCTTATCCCCCGGGGATACGCAGTATTTT. The chain carries TRBV7-7 and TRBJ2-3; D gene ambiguous. This CDR3 comprises 13 residues. The germline gives CDR1 SSHAT, CDR2 FNYEAQ (reference sequence).

The table lists this clone with a count of one. The chain links TRBV2 to TRBJ1-2, with D possibly matching TRBD1 (6 bases). V was clipped by 1 base and J by 4 bases, with 13 bases between them. The CDR3 covers 15 residues. The V gene's germline CDR1 is SNHLY and CDR2 FYNNEI. The CDR3, as DNA: TGTGCCAGCAGTGAAGGTGCAGGGGCTTCCTATGGCTACACCTTC. This gives the protein CASSEGAGASYGYTF.

The chain has TRBV28 and TRBJ2-1; 8 nucleotides match TRBD2. Trimming at V came to 8 bases and at J to 3 bases, leaving 3 bases not matched to a gene. CDR3 size: 13 residues. The germline V gene has CDR1 MDHEN and CDR2 SYDVKM. The CDR3 nucleotides are TGTGCCAGCTCTAGCGGGTACTACAATGAGCAGTTCTTC. Translating it yields CASSSGYYNEQFF.

The chain recombines TRBV5-1 with TRBJ2-4; no definite D call. Germline assignment: CDR1 SGHRS and CDR2 YFSETQ. V dropped 3 bases and J dropped 0 bases, with 10 bases sitting between them. The CDR3 is made up of 15 amino acids. CDR3 nucleotides: TGCGCCAGCAGCTCGCCCACGTCAGCCAAAAACATTCAGTACTTC. Translating it yields CASSSPTSAKNIQYF.

The chain combines TRBV5-4 with TRBJ2-7; TRBD1 matches 9 bases. The junction had 8 bases not matched to a gene; V was cut back by 0 bases and J by 7 bases. From germline, CDR1 is SGHNT and CDR2 YYREEE (reference sequence). The CDR3 totals 15 residues. As DNA, the CDR3 is TGTGCCAGCAGCTTGGGGGGACAGGGTGTATTGGAGCAGTACTTC. Amino acid sequence: CASSLGGQGVLEQYF.

The V call is TRBV13, the J call TRBJ2-3; D remains ambiguous. CDR3 size: 14 residues. V gave up 5 bases and J gave up 2 bases, with 11 bases separating them. Germline CDR1 PRHDT, CDR2 FYEKMQ (reference sequence). CDR3 sequence: CASSPEWPTDTQYF. The DNA for the CDR3 is TGTGCCAGCAGCCCCGAGTGGCCCACAGATACGCAGTATTTT. Based on the CDR3 plus reference TRBV13 and TRBJ2-3, the full variable domain is AAGVIQSPRHLIKEKRETATLKCYPIPRHDTVYWYQQGPGQDPQFLISFYEKMQSDKGSIPDRFSAQQFSDYHSELNMSSLELGDSALYFCASSPEWPTDTQYFGPGTRLTVL.

This clone is a singleton in its sample. V is TRBV11-2 and J is TRBJ2-6; 10 bases align to TRBD1. The V gene's germline CDR1 is SGHAT and CDR2 FQNNGV. The CDR3 has 16 amino acids. V lost 5 bases and J lost 2; bases outside the gene matches: 3. This CDR3 is CASSPDRGPGANVLTF. As DNA, the CDR3 is TGTGCCAGCAGCCCTGACAGGGGGCCTGGGGCCAACGTCCTGACTTTC.

The CDR3 reads CASSRTGSDEKLFF. The DNA for the CDR3 is TGTGCCAGCAGCCGGACAGGGTCGGATGAAAAACTGTTTTTT. This chain uses TRBV6-5 with TRBJ1-4; 8 nucleotides align to TRBD1. The CDR3 runs to 14 residues. CDR1 is MNHEY, CDR2 SVGAGI, per germline. V lost 6 bases to trimming and J lost 6 bases; unmatched junction nucleotides: 6.

The V gene is TRBV5-1, the J gene TRBJ1-1; D might be TRBD1 (6 bases). This CDR3 comprises 15 residues. Deletions cut 0 bases from V and 4 bases from J, with 13 bases between. Germline CDR1 and CDR2: SGHRS and YFSETQ. DNA of the CDR3: TGCGCCAGCAGCTTGGGGGGGGCGGGGGGCACTGAAGCTTTCTTT. This encodes CASSLGGAGGTEAFF.

J is TRBJ2-7 and V is TRBV5-4, with unresolved D. V gave up 4 bases and J gave up 6 bases, with 8 bases separating them. Germline-derived CDR1 and CDR2 are SGHNT and YYREEE (reference sequence). This CDR3 spans 11 amino acids. The CDR3 region is CASSLGGEQYF. The CDR3 DNA reads TGTGCCAGCAGCCTGGGCGGCGAGCAGTACTTC.

The chain is built from TRBV2 and TRBJ1-2, with D uncertain. The CDR3 spans 15 residues. Germline V CDR1 and CDR2: SNHLY, FYNNEI. Trimming removed 0 bases at V and 7 bases at J, with 15 bases between. This chain's CDR3 is CASSEAGPWAGGYTF. The CDR3 nucleotides are TGTGCCAGCAGTGAAGCTGGACCCTGGGCGGGTGGCTACACCTTC.

The chain employs TRBV5-1 and TRBJ2-7; 13 bases align to TRBD2. The CDR3 sequence is 15 residues long. The V gene's germline CDR1 is SGHRS and CDR2 YFSETQ. V lost 4 bases and J lost 7; bases outside the gene matches: 8. CDR3 coding DNA: TGCGCCAGCAGCCCAGGGACTAGCGGGGTATCAGAGCAGTACTTC. This gives the protein CASSPGTSGVSEQYF. Full variable domain (rest looked up from reference TRBV5-1 and TRBJ2-7): KAGVTQTPRYLIKTRGQQVTLSCSPISGHRSVSWYQQTPGQGLQFLFEYFSETQRNKGNFPGRFSGRQFSNSRSEMNVSTLELGDSALYLCASSPGTSGVSEQYFGPGTRLTVT.

The chain links TRBV6-1 to TRBJ2-3; 9 nucleotides line up with TRBD1. The germline V gene has CDR1 MNHNS and CDR2 SASEGT. This CDR3 spans 15 amino acids. The trim removed 3 bases at V and 6 bases at J, leaving 7 bases unmatched. In DNA, the CDR3 is TGTGCCAGCAGTGAGGGTGGGACAGGGTATGATACGCAGTATTTT. The encoded protein is CASSEGGTGYDTQYF.

This sequence joins TRBV2 and TRBJ2-7, with D possibly TRBD2 on 7 matching bases. The germline CDR1 and CDR2 sequences are SNHLY and FYNNEI. V was trimmed by 3 bases and J by 4 bases, leaving 19 bases between them. The CDR3 totals 16 residues. In nucleotides, the CDR3 is TGTGCCAGCAGTGAGGGATGGGGGGGGCCTAGATACGAGCAGTACTTC. Translating gives CASSEGWGGPRYEQYF.

The chain is built from TRBV15 and TRBJ2-1; no definite D call. The V end was cut by 7 bases, the J end by 7 bases, with 17 bases between. This CDR3 is 14 amino acids long. The germline CDR1 and CDR2 sequences are LNHNV and YYDKDF (reference sequence). The CDR3 nucleotides read TGTGCCACCACCCAGTCGGCCGACGGGAATGAGCAGTTCTTC. This encodes CATTQSADGNEQFF.

V gene TRBV6-5 combines with J gene TRBJ1-6; no definite D call. Germline loops: CDR1 MNHEY, CDR2 SVGAGI. The ends were cut back, 8 bases at V and 5 bases at J, with 13 bases in the middle. The CDR3 is 14 residues long. This chain's CDR3 is CASQSGEDNSPLHF. CDR3 nucleotides: TGTGCCAGCCAGTCCGGGGAGGATAATTCACCCCTCCACTTT.

This chain uses TRBV6-5 with TRBJ1-5, with 7 bases that match TRBD1. CDR1 MNHEY and CDR2 SVGAGI come from the germline V gene. The CDR3 consists of 14 residues. The trim removed 4 bases at V and 3 bases at J, leaving 3 bases unmatched. CDR3 region: CASSLTGFNQPQHF. The CDR3 nucleotides read TGTGCCAGCAGTTTGACAGGGTTCAATCAGCCCCAGCATTTT.

The chain carries TRBV4-2 and TRBJ2-3; 9 nucleotides match TRBD2. Germline V gene lookup returns CDR1 LGHNA and CDR2 YNFKEQ. The CDR3 sequence is 18 residues long. Trimming cost V 3 bases and J 5 bases; bases outside gene matches: 15. The CDR3 spells CASSQALAGARGGDTQYF. In DNA, the CDR3 is TGTGCCAGCAGCCAGGCACTAGCGGGCGCCCGGGGTGGAGATACGCAGTATTTT.